What follows is one T cell receptor beta chain and its context. Antigen: not known. CDR3-region Arm-PCR and iRepertoire HTBI primers produced the TCR beta libraries. In TCRdb, the multiplex PCR reads were re-called with MiXCR into one record per CDR3 protein. Of a few hundred thousand distinct CDR3 sequences detected, approximately 20% appear once; the ten largest clones hold about 61%. This CDR3 contains 16 residues. CDR1 is MNHEY, CDR2 SMNVEV, per germline (reference sequence). Trimming at V came to 4 bases and at J to 2 bases, leaving 10 bases not matched to a gene. Time point in this sample: persistent/refractory GD, antithyroid drugs over 5 years with positive TRAb. RNA extracted from PBMCs served as the sequencing template. These data come from a study of regulatory T cells in long-lasting Graves disease. Background on the study: Persistence in Graves' disease denoted antithyroid drug use beyond 5 years alongside positive TSH receptor antibodies.

General study results and limits: More public clonotypes were shared by persistent patients (about 2,700) than by new patients (fewer than 1,000).

This receptor was taken from a female donor with Graves disease. Sequenced here: peripheral blood mononuclear cells (PBMCs), sampled when the disease was refractory, from a patient treated with antithyroid drugs. The chain joins TRBV27 to TRBJ2-7, with TRBD1 matching 8 bases. The CDR3: CASSSLSKDRAYEQYF. The CDR3 DNA follows: TGTGCCAGCAGTTCTCTAAGCAAGGACAGGGCCTACGAGCAGTACTTC.